This T cell receptor (beta chain) was sequenced for a study of Graves' ophthalmopathy and Graves' hyperthyroidism. Ophthalmopathy donors were characterized by moderate-to-severe activity, CAS of at least 3, NOSPECS of at least 4, and duration under 3 months. This clonotype was recorded once. The TCR beta CDR3 regions underwent amplification from RNA transcripts. A first-round RT-PCR used HTBI primers, followed by a second-round multiplex PCR. TCRdb re-called the multiplex PCR reads through MiXCR, storing one row per CDR3 protein. The sample yields 52,000 or so distinct CDR3 sequences, roughly half seen once. The clonotype comes from an adult woman with Graves' ophthalmopathy. Sequenced material: peripheral blood.

Here the CDR3 reads CASSLSWESSPLHF. The CDR3 nucleotides are TGTGCCAGCAGCTTATCTTGGGAGTCATCACCCCTCCACTTT. The chain recombines TRBV7-2 with TRBJ1-6, with D hard to call. Trimming shortened V by 2 bases and J by 10 bases, and 12 bases separated the two germline ends. CDR3 length equals 14 residues. CDR1 is SGHTA and CDR2 is FQGNSA in the germline V gene.